This T cell receptor beta chain was retrieved from a study of T cell responses to AZD1222 COVID-19 vaccine. General study points: The sample set comprised mostly white British donors with more females, and clonal diversity was possibly underestimated. When two AZD1222 doses had been given, Spike-specific TCR breadth and depth rose. Across the whole spike, CD4 TCRs peaked at regions 160-218 and 743-854.

V was cut by 2 bases and J by 2 bases, with 9 bases left in between. Germline V gives CDR1 SGHKS, CDR2 YYEKEE (reference sequence). This CDR3 has 14 residues. Repertoires were generated with immunoSEQ multiplex PCR, while TCRdb's copy carries only in-frame clones and drops some. The data contain 95,000 to 130,000 clones, roughly 87% of them singletons. As for this clone: Its specificity is unknown.

The J gene is TRBJ2-3, the V gene TRBV5-5; no clear D gene. The source of this sequence is an adult in good health. The source material was peripheral blood, sampled on day 0 of AZD1222 vaccination. CDR3 region: CASSFAVLTDTQYF. In DNA, the CDR3 is TGTGCCAGCAGCTTCGCTGTCCTCACAGATACGCAGTATTTT.